The rows below give T cell receptor beta chains drawn from one sample of a study of identical twins. One entry per CDR3 protein, called by TCRdb with MiXCR from the 5' RACE reads. The sample comprises 300,000 to 400,000 distinct CDR3 sequences, about 12% of which are singletons, and around 7.8% rests with the top ten. The data also belong to a second study, concerning yellow fever vaccine responses in identical twins.

The sequenced sample consisted of CD8+ T cells sorted from blood. The source of these receptors is a woman under 30 in good health. The CDR3 runs from the conserved cysteine through the conserved F or W. Fields, in order: J gene, V gene, CDR3 length, D gene, clone size, CDR3 protein, CDR3 DNA. D genes are given only for firm matches. Only some rows state a clone size, as once, few, many or a class for expanded clones.

TRBJ2-1 | TRBV29-1 | 13 | NA | NA | CSVEPEAGNEQFF | TGCAGCGTCGAACCTGAGGCCGGCAATGAGCAGTTCTTC
TRBJ2-1 | TRBV24-1 | 16 | TRBD1 | few | CATSELGQGAFDEQFF | TGTGCCACCAGTGAGCTGGGACAGGGGGCGTTTGATGAGCAGTTCTTC
TRBJ1-2 | TRBV29-1 | 14 | TRBD1 | few | CSVVGDVGGGGYTF | TGCAGCGTTGTGGGCGACGTAGGGGGCGGTGGCTACACCTTC
TRBJ2-2 | TRBV7-9 | 16 | NA | NA | CASTPPGGSNTGELFF | TGTGCCAGCACCCCTCCGGGGGGCTCGAACACCGGGGAGCTGTTTTTT
TRBJ2-6 | TRBV25-1 | 16 | NA | NA | CASSEWAYSGANVLTF | TGTGCCAGCAGTGAATGGGCTTACTCTGGGGCCAACGTCCTGACTTTC
TRBJ2-7 | TRBV15 | 13 | TRBD1 | NA | CATSSPGGYEQYF | TGTGCCACCAGCAGTCCAGGGGGCTACGAGCAGTACTTC
TRBJ2-5 | TRBV20-1 | 17 | TRBD2 | NA | CCASLGLADADQETQYF | TGCTGTGCTAGTCTAGGACTAGCGGATGCTGATCAAGAGACCCAGTACTTC
TRBJ1-1 | TRBV7-9 | 14 | NA | NA | CASSLSRDTDEAFF | TGTGCCAGCAGCTTATCCCGGGACACTGATGAAGCTTTCTTT
TRBJ2-3 | TRBV5-6 | 19 | TRBD1 | NA | CASSLGTGTGGYSTDTQYF | TGTGCCAGCAGCTTGGGAACCGGGACAGGGGGGTATAGCACAGATACGCAGTATTTT
TRBJ2-5 | TRBV6-1 | 10 | NA | few | CASSAPMQYF | TGTGCCAGCAGTGCCCCCATGCAGTACTTC
TRBJ2-1 | TRBV2 | 14 | NA | NA | CASSEGKSYNEQFF | TGTGCCAGCAGTGAAGGAAAAAGCTACAATGAGCAGTTCTTC
TRBJ2-2 | TRBV20-1 | 15 | TRBD1 | many | CSASTGQGVPGELFF | TGCAGTGCTAGTACGGGACAGGGGGTTCCCGGGGAGCTGTTTTTT
TRBJ2-2 | TRBV15 | 17 | TRBD2 | few | CATSGGLAEINTGELFF | TGTGCCACCAGCGGGGGACTAGCGGAGATCAACACCGGGGAGCTGTTTTTT
TRBJ2-5 | TRBV7-9 | 13 | NA | NA | CASSLRTRETQYF | TGTGCCAGCAGCTTAAGGACCCGGGAGACCCAGTACTTC
TRBJ2-1 | TRBV20-1 | 15 | TRBD1 | few | CSAREGTGLNNEQFF | TGCAGTGCTAGAGAGGGGACAGGGTTGAACAATGAGCAGTTCTTC
TRBJ2-7 | TRBV29-1 | 14 | TRBD2 | NA | CSVDGGGGSYEQYF | TGCAGCGTTGATGGGGGGGGGGGTAGCTACGAGCAGTACTTC
TRBJ2-7 | TRBV9 | 15 | TRBD1 | many | CASSADRGTLYEQYF | TGTGCCAGCAGCGCAGACAGGGGGACCCTCTACGAGCAGTACTTC
TRBJ2-1 | TRBV20-1 | 15 | TRBD2 | NA | CSATSGLGVPNEQFF | TGCAGTGCTACCTCGGGACTAGGGGTTCCCAATGAGCAGTTCTTC
TRBJ1-1 | TRBV15 | 13 | NA | few | CATSTREDTEAFF | TGTGCCACCAGCACCCGAGAGGACACTGAAGCTTTCTTT
TRBJ2-4 | TRBV7-9 | 15 | NA | many | CASSNSEVAKNIQYF | TGTGCCAGCAGCAACTCAGAGGTGGCCAAAAACATTCAGTACTTC
TRBJ2-5 | TRBV12-3/TRBV12-4 | 14 | TRBD1 | many | CASTLQGQGSIQYF | TGTGCCAGCACCCTTCAGGGACAGGGCAGTATTCAGTACTTC
TRBJ2-3 | TRBV2 | 15 | TRBD2 | NA | CASSEVTSGGDTQYF | TGTGCCAGCAGTGAAGTCACTAGCGGGGGTGATACGCAGTATTTT
TRBJ2-7 | TRBV6-4 | 14 | TRBD1 | NA | CASSEGTGVGEQYF | TGTGCCAGCAGTGAAGGGACAGGGGTAGGCGAGCAGTACTTC
TRBJ2-1 | TRBV5-5 | 17 | NA | few | CASSSVGLRSPPNEQFF | TGTGCCAGCAGCTCTGTCGGGCTTCGGTCGCCCCCCAATGAGCAGTTCTTC
TRBJ2-7 | TRBV2 | 11 | NA | few | CASSDAEEQYF | TGTGCCAGCAGTGATGCCGAGGAGCAGTACTTC
TRBJ2-7 | TRBV28 | 14 | NA | NA | CASSLSQAHYEQYF | TGTGCCAGCAGTTTATCCCAGGCGCACTACGAGCAGTACTTC
TRBJ2-4 | TRBV7-9 | 14 | TRBD2 | NA | CASRAGDSKNIQYF | TGTGCCAGCAGAGCGGGAGATTCCAAAAACATTCAGTACTTC
TRBJ2-2 | TRBV7-9 | 16 | TRBD2 | few | CASSLVGTRVTGELFF | TGTGCCAGCAGCTTAGTAGGGACTAGAGTCACCGGGGAGCTGTTTTTT
TRBJ1-1 | TRBV9 | 13 | NA | many | CASSAEVNTEAFF | TGTGCCAGCAGCGCTGAGGTTAACACTGAAGCTTTCTTT
TRBJ2-3 | TRBV28 | 15 | TRBD2 | many | CASSPGLAHTDTQYF | TGTGCCAGCAGTCCGGGACTAGCACACACAGATACGCAGTATTTT
TRBJ2-1 | TRBV20-1 | 15 | NA | NA | CSARVVPGAAREQFF | TGCAGTGCTAGAGTGGTCCCCGGGGCCGCCCGGGAGCAGTTCTTC
TRBJ1-1 | TRBV6-6 | 11 | TRBD1 | NA | CAGGTGSEAFF | TGTGCCGGAGGGACAGGGTCTGAAGCTTTCTTT
TRBJ2-3 | TRBV24-1 | 19 | NA | NA | CATSGGQEKTSGYTDTQYF | TGTGCCACCAGTGGGGGACAGGAGAAGACTAGCGGATACACAGATACGCAGTATTTT
TRBJ2-1 | TRBV28 | 14 | NA | few | CASSIVVSDNEQFF | TGTGCCAGCAGCATAGTGGTTTCCGACAATGAGCAGTTCTTC
TRBJ2-3 | TRBV15 | 14 | NA | many | CATSTVGGTDTQYF | TGTGCCACCAGCACCGTCGGAGGCACAGATACGCAGTATTTT
TRBJ2-1 | TRBV27 | 14 | TRBD2 | NA | CASIGRGVYNEQFF | TGTGCCAGCATAGGGCGGGGGGTCTACAATGAGCAGTTCTTC
TRBJ2-3 | TRBV7-9 | 16 | TRBD2 | few | CASSSLAGISTDTQYF | TGTGCCAGCAGCTCCTTAGCGGGGATTAGCACAGATACGCAGTATTTT